This TCR beta chain was identified during a study of cytotoxic CD8 clonotypes in ibrutinib-treated CLL. Genomic DNA for TCR beta libraries, around 2 micrograms, came from cryopreserved PBMCs. CDR1 and CDR2 (germline): MGHRA, YSYEKL. CDR3 length: 15 amino acids. Trimming took 5 bases from V and 6 from J, leaving 17 bases between them. Data came from immunoSEQ multiplex PCR; TCRdb stores just in-frame clones and leaves some out. Of about 28,000 clones in the sample, approximately 57% are singletons; the top ten hold approximately 5%. Study findings and constraints: A difference in sampling times existed between sustained-remission and progressing patients.

Details on this clone: Its specificity is unknown.

The TCR was taken from a human donor with chronic lymphocytic leukemia. The sequencing here drew on PBMCs, taken before ibrutinib treatment. The chain carries TRBV4-1 and TRBJ1-5; D is undetermined. CDR3 DNA: TGCGCCAGCAGCAAAGTCATGCTCGGTGCTCAGCCCCAGCATTTT. This translates into CASSKVMLGAQPQHF.